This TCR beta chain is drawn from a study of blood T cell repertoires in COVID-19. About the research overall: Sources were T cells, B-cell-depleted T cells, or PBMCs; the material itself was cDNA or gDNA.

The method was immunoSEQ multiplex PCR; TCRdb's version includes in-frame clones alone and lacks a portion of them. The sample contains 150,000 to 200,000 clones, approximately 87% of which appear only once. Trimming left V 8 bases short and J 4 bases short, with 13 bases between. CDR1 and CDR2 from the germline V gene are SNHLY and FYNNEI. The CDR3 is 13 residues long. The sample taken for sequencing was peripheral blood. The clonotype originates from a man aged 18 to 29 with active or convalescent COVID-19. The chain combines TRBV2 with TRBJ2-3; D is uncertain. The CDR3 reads CASGPLGADTQYF. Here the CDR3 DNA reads TGTGCCAGCGGCCCCCTAGGCGCAGATACGCAGTATTTT.